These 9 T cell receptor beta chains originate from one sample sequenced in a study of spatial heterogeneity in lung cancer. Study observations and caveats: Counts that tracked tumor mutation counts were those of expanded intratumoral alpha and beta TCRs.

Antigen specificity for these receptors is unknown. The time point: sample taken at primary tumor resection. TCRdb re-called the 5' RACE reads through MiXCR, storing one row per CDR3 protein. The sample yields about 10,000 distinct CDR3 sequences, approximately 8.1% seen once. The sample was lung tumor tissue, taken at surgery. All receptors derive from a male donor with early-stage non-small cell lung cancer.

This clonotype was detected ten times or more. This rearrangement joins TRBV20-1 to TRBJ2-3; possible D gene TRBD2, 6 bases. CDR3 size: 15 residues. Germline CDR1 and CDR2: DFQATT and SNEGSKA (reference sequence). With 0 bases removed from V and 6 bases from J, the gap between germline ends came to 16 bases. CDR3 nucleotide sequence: TGCAGTGCTAGAGATGTCATTGGGAGGAGGGATACGCAGTATTTT. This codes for CSARDVIGRRDTQYF.

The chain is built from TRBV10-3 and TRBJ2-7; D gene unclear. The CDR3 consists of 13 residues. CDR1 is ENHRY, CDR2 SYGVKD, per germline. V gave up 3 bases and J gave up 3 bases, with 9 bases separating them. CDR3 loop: CAISDPPLYEQYF. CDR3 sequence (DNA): TGTGCCATCAGTGATCCCCCTCTCTACGAGCAGTACTTC.

CDR3 nucleotide sequence: TGTGCCAGCAGCTTAGGTAATCAGCCCCAGCATTTT. This codes for CASSLGNQPQHF. This sequence joins TRBV7-2 and TRBJ1-5; D is unclear. This CDR3 comprises 12 residues. Trimming cost V 1 base and J 4 bases, with 2 bases left between them. Germline assignment: CDR1 SGHTA and CDR2 FQGNSA.

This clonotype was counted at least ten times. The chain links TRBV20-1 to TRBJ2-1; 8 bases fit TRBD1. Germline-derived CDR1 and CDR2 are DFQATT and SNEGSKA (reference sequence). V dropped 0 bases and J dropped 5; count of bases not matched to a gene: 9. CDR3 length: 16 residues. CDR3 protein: CSARDLAGGLNNEQFF. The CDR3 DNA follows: TGCAGTGCTAGAGATCTTGCAGGGGGCCTTAACAATGAGCAGTTCTTC.

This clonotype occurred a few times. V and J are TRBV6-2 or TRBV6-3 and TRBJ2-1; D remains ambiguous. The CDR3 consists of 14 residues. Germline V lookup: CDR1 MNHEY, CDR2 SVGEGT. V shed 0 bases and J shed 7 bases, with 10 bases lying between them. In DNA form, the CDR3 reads TGTGCCAGCAGTTACTCGGCCCGCACTAATGAGCAGTTCTTC. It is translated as CASSYSARTNEQFF.

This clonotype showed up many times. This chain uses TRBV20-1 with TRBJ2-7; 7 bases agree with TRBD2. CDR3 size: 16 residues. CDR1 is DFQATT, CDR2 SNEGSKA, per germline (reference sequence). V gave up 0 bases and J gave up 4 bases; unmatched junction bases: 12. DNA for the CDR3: TGCAGTGCTAGAGATCCGAGACTAGCTACGACTTACGAGCAGTACTTC. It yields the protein CSARDPRLATTYEQYF.

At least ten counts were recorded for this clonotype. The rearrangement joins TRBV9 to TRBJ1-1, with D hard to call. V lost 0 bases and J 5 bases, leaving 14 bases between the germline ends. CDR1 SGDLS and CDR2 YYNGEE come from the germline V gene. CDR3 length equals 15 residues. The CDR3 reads CASSVGDTAGTEAFF. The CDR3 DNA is TGTGCCAGCAGCGTAGGTGACACCGCGGGGACTGAAGCTTTCTTT.

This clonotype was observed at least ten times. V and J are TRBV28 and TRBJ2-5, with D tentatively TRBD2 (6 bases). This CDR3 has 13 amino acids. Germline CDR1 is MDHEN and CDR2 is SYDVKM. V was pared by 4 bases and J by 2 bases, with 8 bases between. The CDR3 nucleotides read TGTGCCAGCAGTTACGCGGGACAAGAGACCCAGTACTTC. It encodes CASSYAGQETQYF. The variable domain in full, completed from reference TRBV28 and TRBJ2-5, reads DVKVTQSSRYLVKRTGEKVFLECVQDMDHENMFWYRQDPGLGLRLIYFSYDVKMKEKGDIPEGYSVSREKKERFSLILESASTNQTSMYLCASSYAGQETQYFGPGTRLLVL.

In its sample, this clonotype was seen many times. Here the CDR3 reads CASSLTGKGLEQYF. CDR3 coding DNA: TGTGCCAGCAGCCTGACTGGGAAGGGATTAGAGCAGTACTTC. The gene calls are TRBV7-9 and TRBJ2-7; D call uncertain. V dropped 5 bases and J dropped 7 bases, with 18 bases sitting between them. The V gene's germline CDR1 is SEHNR and CDR2 FQNEAQ (reference sequence). The CDR3 contains 14 residues.